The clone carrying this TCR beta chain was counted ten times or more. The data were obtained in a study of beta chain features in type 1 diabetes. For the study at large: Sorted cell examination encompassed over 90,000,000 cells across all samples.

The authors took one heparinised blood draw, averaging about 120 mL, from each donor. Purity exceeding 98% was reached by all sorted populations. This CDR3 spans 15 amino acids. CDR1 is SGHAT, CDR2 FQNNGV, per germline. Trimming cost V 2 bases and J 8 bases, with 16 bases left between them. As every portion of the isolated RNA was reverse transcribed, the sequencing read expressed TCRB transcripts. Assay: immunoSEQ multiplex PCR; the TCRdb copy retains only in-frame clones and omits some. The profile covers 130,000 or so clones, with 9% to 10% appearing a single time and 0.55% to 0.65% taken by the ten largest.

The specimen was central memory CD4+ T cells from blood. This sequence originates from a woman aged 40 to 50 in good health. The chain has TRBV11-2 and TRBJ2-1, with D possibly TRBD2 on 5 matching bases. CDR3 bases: TGTGCCAGCAGCTTACCCATAATTAGTAGCGATGAGCAGTTCTTC. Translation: CASSLPIISSDEQFF.